Listed below are T cell receptor beta chains from one sample, sequenced in a study of shared clonotypes between healthy human individuals. This table comes from immunoSEQ multiplex PCR, and its TCRdb copy is limited to in-frame clones, with some not included. The sample lists approximately 2,000,000 clones; about nine tenths were seen once. Sequencing input: naive CD4+ T cells from PBMCs. The source is a young man in good health. Some clones in this sample may be carry-over from other donors' samples. Each CDR3 is given with its conserved first and last residue. The D gene is left open where the match is weak. Size is stated for part of the rows, as once, few or many counts, or as a class when the clone is expanded.

d_call j_call clone_size v_call cdr3_aa cdr3_nt
. TRBJ1-4 . TRBV9 CASSVTGTVAEKLFF TGTGCCAGCAGCGTCACCGGGACCGTCGCTGAAAAACTGTTTTTT
. TRBJ2-1 . TRBV28 CASMGRVGSSYNEQFF TGTGCCAGCATGGGGAGAGTGGGGAGCTCCTACAATGAGCAGTTCTTC
. TRBJ2-3 once TRBV9 CASSESSTNTQYF TGTGCCAGCAGCGAGAGTAGTACTAATACGCAGTATTTT
TRBD1 TRBJ1-5 . TRBV4-1 CASSRRRGQGDNQPQHF TGCGCCAGCAGCCGGCGCCGTGGACAGGGGGACAATCAGCCCCAGCATTTT
. TRBJ2-6 . TRBV19 CASKGQRSGANVLTF TGTGCCAGTAAGGGCCAGCGCTCTGGGGCCAACGTCCTGACTTTC
TRBD1 TRBJ1-2 . TRBV25-1 CASSLGTGGAGYTF TGTGCCAGCAGTCTCGGGACAGGGGGCGCTGGCTACACCTTC
. TRBJ2-1 . TRBV21-1 CAPRWTGDCRGNEQFF TGTGCCCCAAGGTGGACAGGGGATTGTAGAGGCAATGAGCAGTTCTTC
TRBD1 TRBJ2-7 . TRBV28 CASSLLTGQGRNEQYF TGTGCCAGCAGTTTATTAACTGGACAGGGGCGGAACGAGCAGTACTTC
. TRBJ2-5 . TRBV5-1 CASSDPQGFAETQYF TGCGCCAGCAGCGACCCCCAGGGGTTTGCAGAGACCCAGTACTTC
. TRBJ1-1 . TRBV28 CASSQGTPGGFTEAFF TGTGCCAGCAGCCAAGGGACTCCCGGGGGCTTTACGGAAGCTTTCTTT
TRBD1 TRBJ2-2 . TRBV7-7 CASSFGQDIGELFF TGTGCCAGCAGCTTCGGACAGGACATCGGGGAGCTGTTTTTT
. TRBJ2-1 once TRBV5-4 CASSTDYHNEQFF TGTGCCAGCAGCACGGACTACCACAATGAGCAGTTCTTC
. TRBJ2-7 . TRBV28 CASSWEQGTGEQYF TGTGCCAGCAGTTGGGAACAGGGCACCGGAGAGCAGTACTTC
. TRBJ1-5 . TRBV27 CASSSGLSNQPQHF TGTGCCAGCAGCAGCGGACTGAGCAATCAGCCCCAGCATTTT
. TRBJ2-1 . TRBV19 CASSIPSGQMNEQFF TGTGCCAGTAGTATCCCAAGCGGACAGATGAATGAGCAGTTCTTC
TRBD2 TRBJ2-3 . TRBV30 CAWSTAWSGRSTDTQYF TGTGCCTGGAGTACGGCTTGGAGCGGGAGAAGCACAGATACGCAGTATTTT
. TRBJ2-7 once TRBV5-6 CASSFPYEQYF TGTGCCAGCAGCTTCCCCTACGAGCAGTACTTC
. TRBJ2-2 . TRBV4-1 CASSQEGEWLDAGELFF TGCGCCAGCAGCCAAGAGGGGGAATGGCTCGATGCCGGGGAGCTGTTTTTT
. TRBJ2-3 once TRBV19 CASSSSYGRTDTQYF TGTGCCAGTAGTTCGAGCTATGGGCGCACAGATACGCAGTATTTT
TRBD1 TRBJ1-5 . TRBV7-8 CASSFRDRGYYSNQPQHF TGTGCCAGCAGCTTTAGGGACAGGGGCTACTATAGCAATCAGCCCCAGCATTTT
. TRBJ2-2 . TRBV19 CASSNGRDTGELFF TGTGCCAGTAGTAACGGCAGGGACACCGGGGAGCTGTTTTTT
TRBD1 TRBJ2-5 . TRBV9 CASSNVLGTEWGETQYF TGTGCCAGCAGTAATGTGCTCGGGACAGAGTGGGGAGAGACCCAGTACTTC
TRBD1 TRBJ1-2 once TRBV19 CASSAGGRYGYTF TGTGCCAGTAGTGCAGGGGGCAGATATGGCTACACCTTC
TRBD2 TRBJ2-3 . TRBV2 CASRAGEGTDTQYF TGTGCCAGCAGGGCGGGGGAAGGCACAGATACGCAGTATTTT
. TRBJ2-3 . TRBV6-1 CASSPQGTDTQYF TGTGCCAGCAGCCCACAGGGAACAGATACGCAGTATTTT
. TRBJ1-4 . TRBV19 CATMNEANEKLFF TGTGCCACCATGAACGAGGCTAATGAAAAACTGTTTTTT
. TRBJ2-4 . TRBV5-1 CASMPSPRGDKNIQYF TGCGCCAGCATGCCCAGCCCTAGGGGGGACAAAAACATTCAGTACTTC
. TRBJ1-1 few TRBV2 CASSHMSGPGTEAFF TGTGCCAGCAGTCATATGTCGGGGCCCGGAACTGAAGCTTTCTTT
. TRBJ2-7 few TRBV28 CASSLRPAYEQYF TGTGCCAGCAGTTTACGGCCCGCCTACGAGCAGTACTTC
TRBD1 TRBJ2-7 . TRBV5-6 CASSGAQGAYEQYF TGTGCCAGCAGCGGAGCCCAGGGGGCGTACGAGCAGTACTTC
. TRBJ2-2 once TRBV28 CAHRGTGDTGELFF TGTGCCCATCGGGGAACGGGGGACACCGGGGAGCTGTTTTTT
. TRBJ2-7 . TRBV11-1 CASSLGGQNLYEQYF TGTGCCAGCAGCTTAGGGGGGCAGAATCTCTACGAGCAGTACTTC
. TRBJ2-7 . TRBV6-5 CASSFPGAASYEQYF TGTGCCAGCAGTTTCCCGGGGGCAGCGTCCTACGAGCAGTACTTC
. TRBJ2-5 . TRBV7-9 CASSLGAPQETQYF TGTGCCAGCAGCTTAGGCGCGCCGCAAGAGACCCAGTACTTC
TRBD1 TRBJ2-2 . TRBV12-5 CASGLALLGQGANTGELFF TGTGCTAGTGGTTTGGCCCTTTTGGGACAGGGGGCTAACACCGGGGAGCTGTTTTTT
TRBD2 TRBJ2-2 . TRBV28 CASSLWVRAGVSGELFF TGTGCCAGCAGTTTATGGGTTCGAGCGGGAGTCTCCGGGGAGCTGTTTTTT
TRBD1 TRBJ1-5 . TRBV28 CASSSPTGANQPQHF TGTGCCAGCAGCTCCCCGACAGGGGCGAATCAGCCCCAGCATTTT
. TRBJ2-3 . TRBV9 CASSVVADSTDTQYF TGTGCCAGCAGCGTAGTGGCAGATAGCACAGATACGCAGTATTTT
. TRBJ2-2 . TRBV25-1 CASSDDLNTGELFF TGTGCCAGCAGTGACGACTTGAACACCGGGGAGCTGTTTTTT
. TRBJ2-1 . TRBV7-3 CASSPEGRYNEQFF TGTGCCAGCAGCCCCGAAGGCCGGTACAATGAGCAGTTCTTC
. TRBJ2-5 . TRBV19 CASSIGTPTETQYF TGTGCCAGTAGTATCGGGACTCCGACGGAGACCCAGTACTTC